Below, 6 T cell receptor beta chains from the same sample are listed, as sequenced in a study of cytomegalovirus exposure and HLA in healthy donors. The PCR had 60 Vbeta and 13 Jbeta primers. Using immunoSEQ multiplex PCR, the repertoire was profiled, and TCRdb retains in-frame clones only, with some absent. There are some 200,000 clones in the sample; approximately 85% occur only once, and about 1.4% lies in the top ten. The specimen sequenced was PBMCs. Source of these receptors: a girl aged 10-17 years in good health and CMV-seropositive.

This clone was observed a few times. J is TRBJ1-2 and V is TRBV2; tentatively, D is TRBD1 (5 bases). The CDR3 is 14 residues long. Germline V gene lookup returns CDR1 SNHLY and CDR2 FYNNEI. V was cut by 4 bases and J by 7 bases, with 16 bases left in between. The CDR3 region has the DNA TGTGCCAGCAGTGGGGTCGCAGGGCCAGCTGGCTACACCTTC. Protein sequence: CASSGVAGPAGYTF.

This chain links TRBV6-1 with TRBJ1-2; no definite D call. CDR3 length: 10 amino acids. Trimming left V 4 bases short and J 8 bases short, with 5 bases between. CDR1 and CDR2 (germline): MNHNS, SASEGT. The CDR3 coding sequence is TGTGCCAGCAGTGTTGTAGGCTACACCTTC. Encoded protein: CASSVVGYTF.

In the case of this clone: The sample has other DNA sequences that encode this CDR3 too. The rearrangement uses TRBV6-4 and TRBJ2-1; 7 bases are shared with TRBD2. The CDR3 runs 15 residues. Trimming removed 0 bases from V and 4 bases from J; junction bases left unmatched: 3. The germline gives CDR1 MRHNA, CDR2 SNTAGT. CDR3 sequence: CASSDSGGDYNEQFF. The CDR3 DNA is TGTGCCAGCAGTGACTCGGGGGGGGATTACAATGAGCAGTTCTTC.

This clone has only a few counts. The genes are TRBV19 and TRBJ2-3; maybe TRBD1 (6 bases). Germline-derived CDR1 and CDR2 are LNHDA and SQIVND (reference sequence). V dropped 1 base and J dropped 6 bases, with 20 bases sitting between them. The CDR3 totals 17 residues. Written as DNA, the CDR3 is TGTGCCAGTAGTATAGTCACCGGGGCAGGGGCGAAGGATACGCAGTATTTT. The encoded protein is CASSIVTGAGAKDTQYF. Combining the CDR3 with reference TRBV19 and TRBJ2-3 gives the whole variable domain DGGITQSPKYLFRKEGQNVTLSCEQNLNHDAMYWYRQDPGQGLRLIYYSQIVNDFQKGDIAEGYSVSREKKESFPLTVTSAQKNPTAFYLCASSIVTGAGAKDTQYFGPGTRLTVL.

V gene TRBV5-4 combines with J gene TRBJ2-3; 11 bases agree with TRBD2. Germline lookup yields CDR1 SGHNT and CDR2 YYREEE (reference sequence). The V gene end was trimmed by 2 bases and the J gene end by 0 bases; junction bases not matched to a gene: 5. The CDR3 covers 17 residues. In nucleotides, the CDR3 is TGTGCCAGCAGCTTCGCTAGCGGGGGGTTGAGCACAGATACGCAGTATTTT. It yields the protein CASSFASGGLSTDTQYF.

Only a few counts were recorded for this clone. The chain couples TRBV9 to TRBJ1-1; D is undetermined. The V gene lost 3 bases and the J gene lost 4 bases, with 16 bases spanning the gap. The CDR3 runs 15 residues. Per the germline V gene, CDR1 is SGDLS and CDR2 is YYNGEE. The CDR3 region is CASSADRPAGTEAFF. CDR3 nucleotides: TGTGCCAGCAGCGCCGACCGGCCCGCGGGCACTGAAGCTTTCTTT. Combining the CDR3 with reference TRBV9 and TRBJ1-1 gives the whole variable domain DSGVTQTPKHLITATGQRVTLRCSPRSGDLSVYWYQQSLDQGLQFLIQYYNGEERAKGNILERFSAQQFPDLHSELNLSSLELGDSALYFCASSADRPAGTEAFFGQGTRLTVV.